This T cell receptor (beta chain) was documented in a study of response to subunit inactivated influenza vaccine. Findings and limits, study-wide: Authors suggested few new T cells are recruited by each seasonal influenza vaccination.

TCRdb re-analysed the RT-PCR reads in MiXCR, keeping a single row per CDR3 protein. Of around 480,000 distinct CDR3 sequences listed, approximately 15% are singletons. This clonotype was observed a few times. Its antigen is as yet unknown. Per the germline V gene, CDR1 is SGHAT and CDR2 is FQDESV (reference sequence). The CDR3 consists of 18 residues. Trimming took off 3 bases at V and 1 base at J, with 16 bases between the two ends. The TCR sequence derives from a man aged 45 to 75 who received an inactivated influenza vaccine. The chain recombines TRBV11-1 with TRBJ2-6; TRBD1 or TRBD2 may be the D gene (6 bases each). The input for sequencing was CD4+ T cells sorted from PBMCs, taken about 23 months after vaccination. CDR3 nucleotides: TGTGCCAGCAGCTTTGGACGGGGGCCGGGGTCTGGGGCCAACGTCCTGACTTTC. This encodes CASSFGRGPGSGANVLTF.